One sample yielded the 2 T cell receptor beta chains listed below, sequenced in a study of T cells in localized non-small cell lung cancer. Sequencing was performed with immunoSEQ multiplex PCR; in TCRdb, only in-frame clones are kept and a portion is missing. The table has some 10,000 clones, roughly 82% seen once; the top ten hold about 20%. The specimen comprised peripheral blood mononuclear cells, sampled before any cancer treatment. All receptors derive from a female donor older than 55 with stage II lung adenocarcinoma.

This clone was counted once. This rearrangement joins TRBV11-2 to TRBJ1-1; no clear D. From germline, CDR1 is SGHAT and CDR2 FQNNGV. This CDR3 has 12 amino acids. Trimming left V 3 bases short and J 2 bases short, with 4 bases between. The DNA for the CDR3 is TGTGCCAGCAGCTTGGCAAACACTGAAGCTTTCTTT. This gives the protein CASSLANTEAFF. Drawing the rest from reference TRBV11-2 and TRBJ1-1, the complete variable domain is EAGVAQSPRYKIIEKRQSVAFWCNPISGHATLYWYQQILGQGPKLLIQFQNNGVVDDSQLPKDRFSAERLKGVDSTLKIQPAKLEDSAVYLCASSLANTEAFFGQGTRLTVV.

The V and J genes are TRBV6-5 and TRBJ2-5; 11 bases line up with TRBD1. CDR3 size: 15 residues. CDR1 MNHEY and CDR2 SVGAGI come from the germline V gene. The J segment lost 1 base and the V segment lost 5 bases, leaving 3 bases of the junction unmatched. The CDR3 reads CASSPGTGGQETQYF. In DNA form, the CDR3 reads TGTGCCAGCAGTCCCGGGACAGGGGGCCAAGAGACCCAGTACTTC.